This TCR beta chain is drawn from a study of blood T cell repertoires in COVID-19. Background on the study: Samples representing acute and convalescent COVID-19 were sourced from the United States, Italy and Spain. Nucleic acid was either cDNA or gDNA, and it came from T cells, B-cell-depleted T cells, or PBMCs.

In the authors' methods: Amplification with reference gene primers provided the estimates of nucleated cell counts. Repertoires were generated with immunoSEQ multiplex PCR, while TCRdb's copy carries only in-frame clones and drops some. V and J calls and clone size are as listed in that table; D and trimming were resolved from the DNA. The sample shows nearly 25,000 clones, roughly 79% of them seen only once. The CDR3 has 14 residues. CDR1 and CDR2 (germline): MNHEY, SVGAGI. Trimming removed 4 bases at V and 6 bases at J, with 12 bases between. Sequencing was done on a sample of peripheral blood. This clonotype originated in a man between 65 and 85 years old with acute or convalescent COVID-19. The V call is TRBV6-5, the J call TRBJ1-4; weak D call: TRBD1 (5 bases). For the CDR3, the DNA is TGTGCCAGCAGTTCTCAGGGTAGTGATGAAAAACTGTTTTTT. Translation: CASSSQGSDEKLFF.